The clone carrying this T cell receptor beta chain was seen many times. What it binds is unknown. The data were obtained in a study of regulatory T cells in long-lasting Graves disease. Study results and limitations: Relative to new patients (roughly 950), persistent patients exhibited greater sharing of public clonotypes (about 3,000).

The CDR3 is 14 amino acids. CDR1 and CDR2 from the germline V gene are MDHEN and SYDVKM. V trimming: 7 bases; J trimming: 5 bases; junction bases outside the gene matches: 7. Construction of TCR beta libraries relied on iRepertoire HTBI primers and on Arm-PCR targeting CDR3 regions. TCRdb used MiXCR to reprocess the multiplex PCR reads, holding one entry per CDR3 protein. The sample lists some 600,000 distinct CDR3 sequences, about 16% occurring once. Time point specified: newly diagnosed GD, antithyroid drugs for less than 3 months. With RNA extracted from PBMCs as input, the TCR library was made. These records were also assigned to another study, of T cells in Graves' hyperthyroidism and ophthalmopathy. This second report adds: Pregnant or lactating patients were excluded, as were those with uncontrolled infection or other autoimmune disease.

Sample: peripheral blood mononuclear cells (PBMCs), taken at new diagnosis, from a patient treated with antithyroid drugs. This chain uses TRBV28 with TRBJ1-2; the match to TRBD1 covers 10 bases. This TCR came from a man younger than 35 with Graves disease. CDR3 in DNA: TGTGCCAGCACGACAGGGGGCGAAGGTTATGGCTACACCTTC. It translates to CASTTGGEGYGYTF.